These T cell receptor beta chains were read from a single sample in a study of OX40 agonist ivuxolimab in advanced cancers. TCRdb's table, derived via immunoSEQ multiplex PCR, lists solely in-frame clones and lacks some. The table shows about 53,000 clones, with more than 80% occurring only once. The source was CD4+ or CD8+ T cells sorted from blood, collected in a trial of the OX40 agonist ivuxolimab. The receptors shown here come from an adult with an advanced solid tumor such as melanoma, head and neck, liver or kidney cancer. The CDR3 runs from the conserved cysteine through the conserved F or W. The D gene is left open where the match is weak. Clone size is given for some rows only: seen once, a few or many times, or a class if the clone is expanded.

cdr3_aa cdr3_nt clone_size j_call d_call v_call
CASRSGGDSAAGELFF TGTGCCAGCAGATCTGGCGGGGACAGTGCCGCCGGGGAGCTGTTTTTT - TRBJ2-2 - TRBV28
CSVGPPGQGPADTQYF TGCAGCGTTGGCCCCCCGGGACAGGGGCCCGCAGATACGCAGTATTTT - TRBJ2-3 TRBD1 TRBV29-1
CASSPGTAGETQYF TGTGCCAGTAGTCCAGGGACCGCCGGAGAGACCCAGTACTTC once TRBJ2-5 - TRBV19
CASSLASGSGEQYF TGTGCCAGCAGCTTGGCTAGCGGGAGTGGCGAGCAGTACTTC - TRBJ2-7 TRBD2 TRBV5-4
CASSSGTSGEGNEQFF TGTGCCAGCTCATCTGGGACTAGCGGCGAGGGGAATGAGCAGTTCTTC - TRBJ2-1 TRBD2 TRBV18
CAINWANTGELFF TGTGCCATCAATTGGGCGAACACCGGGGAGCTGTTTTTT - TRBJ2-2 - TRBV10-3
CASSLTNRQPQHF TGTGCCAGCAGTCTGACAAACCGGCAGCCCCAGCATTTT - TRBJ1-5 - TRBV28
CASSLNGRLAGIQETQYF TGTGCCAGCAGTTTAAATGGTCGGCTAGCGGGTATCCAAGAGACCCAGTACTTC once TRBJ2-5 TRBD2 TRBV27
CASNRNSGSPGELFF TGTGCCAGCAACCGAAATAGCGGGAGCCCTGGGGAGCTGTTTTTT - TRBJ2-2 TRBD2 TRBV2
CASGGHSRINQPQHF TGTGCCAGCGGGGGACATAGCCGAATCAATCAGCCCCAGCATTTT - TRBJ1-5 - TRBV28
CASSRRDSLNYGYTF TGTGCCAGCAGCCGTCGGGACAGTCTCAACTATGGCTACACCTTC - TRBJ1-2 TRBD1 TRBV5-4
CASSSPTVAKNIQYF TGTGCCAGCAGCTCCCCAACGGTAGCCAAAAACATTCAGTACTTC - TRBJ2-4 - TRBV11-2
CASSLRTSSYNEQFF TGTGCCAGCAGCTTACGGACGAGCTCCTACAATGAGCAGTTCTTC - TRBJ2-1 - TRBV7-3
CASSYGTGFLLAKNIQYF TGTGCCAGCAGCTACGGGACAGGGTTTCTCCTAGCCAAAAACATTCAGTACTTC few TRBJ2-4 TRBD1 TRBV7-8
CAISLGQGLEEQYF TGTGCCATCAGCCTGGGACAAGGCCTGGAGGAGCAGTACTTC - TRBJ2-7 - TRBV10-3
CASPPGRDTEAFF TGTGCCAGCCCCCCCGGCCGCGACACTGAAGCTTTCTTT - TRBJ1-1 - TRBV9